Listed here are 14 T cell receptor beta chains from one sample, sequenced in a study of PD-L1 blockade in urothelial cancer. Documented time point: pretreatment peripheral blood. Clones were read by immunoSEQ multiplex PCR, and TCRdb kept only the in-frame ones, dropping some. Of tens of thousands of clones listed, 81% were seen once; the top ten hold 5.7%. This specimen was PBMCs, taken around atezolizumab (anti-PD-L1) treatment. The source of these receptors is an older man with urothelial cancer.

The sample holds a few counts of this clone. A read error may produce the germline difference seen at one junction end. The CDR3 DNA is TGTGCCAGCAGCGAAGCGCCCAGCTATGGCTACACCTTC. It codes for CASSEAPSYGYTF. V usage is TRBV2 and J usage is TRBJ1-2; D is unclear. Germline CDR1 is SNHLY and CDR2 is FYNNEI. The CDR3 runs to 13 residues. Combining the CDR3 with reference TRBV2 and TRBJ1-2 gives the whole variable domain EPEVTQTPSHQVTQMGQEVILRCVPISNHLYFYWYRQILGQKVEFLVSFYNNEISEKSEIFDDQFSVERPDGSNFTLKIRSTKLEDSAMYFCASSEAPSYGYTFGSGTRLTVV.

The chain has TRBV6-5 and TRBJ2-3, with 8 nucleotides matching TRBD2. The V gene end was trimmed by 0 bases and the J gene end by 0 bases; junction bases not matched to a gene: 2. Germline CDR1 MNHEY, CDR2 SVGAGI. The CDR3 extends over 16 amino acids. The CDR3 nucleotides are TGTGCCAGCAGTTACTCACTAGCGGCTAGCACAGATACGCAGTATTTT. Translated, it gives CASSYSLAASTDTQYF.

The chain is built from TRBV19 and TRBJ1-6; no clear D. Germline V gene data show CDR1 as LNHDA and CDR2 as SQIVND (reference sequence). V gave up 4 bases and J gave up 4 bases, with 14 bases separating them. The CDR3 spans 16 residues. The DNA of the CDR3 is TGTGCCAGTAGTAAGGACTGGACGGAGTATAATTCACCCCTCCACTTT. Its protein is CASSKDWTEYNSPLHF.

This chain links TRBV5-1 with TRBJ2-5, with 16 bases matching TRBD2. Germline V gene sequence: CDR1 SGHRS, CDR2 YFSETQ. The CDR3 runs 18 residues. Trimming cost V 0 bases and J 5 bases; bases outside gene matches: 7. The CDR3: CASSLGGLAGGSSETQYF. CDR3 bases: TGCGCCAGCAGCTTGGGGGGACTAGCGGGGGGGTCCTCCGAGACCCAGTACTTC.

Only a few counts were recorded for this clone. Other DNA sequences in this sample translate to the same CDR3. V usage is TRBV4-1 and J usage is TRBJ2-5, with 10 nucleotides matching TRBD2. Unmatched junction bases numbered 3, after V lost 0 bases and J lost 5 bases. The germline V gene has CDR1 MGHRA and CDR2 YSYEKL. The CDR3 is made up of 15 amino acids. This CDR3 reads CASSQEPSGGETQYF. The CDR3 region has the DNA TGCGCCAGCAGCCAAGAGCCTAGCGGGGGTGAGACCCAGTACTTC.

This clone has only one observation. V gene TRBV5-1 combines with J gene TRBJ2-2, with D unclear. There are 15 residues in the CDR3. The germline gives CDR1 SGHRS, CDR2 YFSETQ. V was pared by 0 bases and J by 3 bases, with 9 bases between. The CDR3 DNA sequence: TGCGCCAGCAGCTTGGCTGGGCCCGACACCGGGGAGCTGTTTTTT. The encoded protein is CASSLAGPDTGELFF.

The chain has TRBV18 and TRBJ2-3, with 12 positions matching TRBD2. Losses at the gene ends were 3 bases for V and 4 bases for J; bases not matched to a gene: 11. Germline CDR1 KGHSH, CDR2 LQKENI. CDR3 size: 18 residues. CDR3 coding DNA: TGTGCCAGCTCACCGGGACTAGCGGGTATTAGTGGCGCAGATACGCAGTATTTT. Residues: CASSPGLAGISGADTQYF.

This clone was seen only once. The V gene is TRBV2, the J gene TRBJ2-3; unclear D gene. The CDR3 consists of 14 residues. Trimming left V 4 bases short and J 1 base short, with 9 bases between. The germline V gene encodes CDR1 SNHLY and CDR2 FYNNEI. The CDR3 DNA follows: TGTGCCAGCAGTGTGTCACCGGGCACAGATACGCAGTATTTT. Its protein is CASSVSPGTDTQYF.

V and J are TRBV11-2 and TRBJ2-1; no clear D gene. Per germline, CDR1 SGHAT and CDR2 FQNNGV. Trimming took off 4 bases at V and 2 bases at J, with 12 bases between the two ends. CDR3 length equals 15 residues. The CDR3 region is CASSSMRSTYNEQFF. The DNA of the CDR3 is TGTGCCAGCAGCTCGATGAGGTCTACCTACAATGAGCAGTTCTTC.

The chain carries TRBV4-1 and TRBJ2-3, with TRBD2 identical over 10 bases. The germline V gene encodes CDR1 MGHRA and CDR2 YSYEKL. The CDR3 covers 18 residues. V was clipped by 2 bases and J by 0 bases; unmatched bases: 8. The CDR3 DNA reads TGCGCCAGCAGCCAACCTTTTACTAGCGGGGAGAGCACAGATACGCAGTATTTT. Translation: CASSQPFTSGESTDTQYF.

The V gene is TRBV2, the J gene TRBJ2-6; a weak D match, TRBD1 (6 bases). V lost 4 bases to trimming and J lost 0 bases, with 13 bases between them. Germline CDR1 SNHLY, CDR2 FYNNEI. The CDR3 is made up of 17 amino acids. The CDR3 bases are TGTGCCAGCAGTGCGGACAGAACCTCCTCTGGGGCCAACGTCCTGACTTTC. Protein sequence: CASSADRTSSGANVLTF.

The chain recombines TRBV6-6 with TRBJ2-2, with 11 nucleotides matching TRBD1. CDR1 is MNHNY and CDR2 is SVGAGI in the germline V gene (reference sequence). This CDR3 has 16 residues. Germline trimming cut 6 bases from V and 4 bases from J; bases unmatched to any gene: 7. The CDR3 sequence is CASRGWGTGGTGELFF. The DNA for the CDR3 is TGTGCCAGCAGGGGATGGGGGACAGGGGGCACCGGGGAGCTGTTTTTT.

V usage is TRBV19 and J usage is TRBJ1-6; 7 bases are shared with TRBD1. The CDR3 covers 13 residues. Germline values: CDR1 LNHDA, CDR2 SQIVND (reference sequence). Losses at the gene ends were 7 bases for V and 10 bases for J; bases not matched to a gene: 7. In nucleotides, the CDR3 is TGTGCCAGTAATACAGGGGTAGGCTCACCCCTCCACTTT. Translated, it gives CASNTGVGSPLHF.

This clone was detected only a few times. CDR3 region: CASIGQGNNEQFF. The CDR3 DNA follows: TGTGCCAGCATCGGACAGGGCAACAATGAGCAGTTCTTC. This chain links TRBV11-2 with TRBJ2-1; 8 nucleotides align to TRBD1. The germline gives CDR1 SGHAT, CDR2 FQNNGV. With 7 bases clipped from V and 5 bases from J, the junction kept 4 bases outside the gene matches. This CDR3 comprises 13 residues.